These T cell receptor beta chains were read from a single sample in a study of cytomegalovirus exposure and HLA in healthy donors. Data came from immunoSEQ multiplex PCR; TCRdb stores just in-frame clones and leaves some out. The table shows approximately 160,000 clones, with more than 60% occurring only once. Sequencing input: PBMCs. Every receptor here comes from a woman between 45 and 65 years old in good health and CMV-seropositive. Each CDR3 is given with its conserved first and last residue. A D gene is named only where the DNA matches it firmly. Expanded clones are given a class, and other clones once, few, many or no size at all.

clone size | D gene | J gene | V gene | CDR3 protein | CDR3 DNA
- | - | TRBJ2-1 | TRBV10-3 | CAISGLDLNEQFF | TGTGCCATCAGTGGACTAGACCTCAATGAGCAGTTCTTC
few | TRBD2 | TRBJ2-3 | TRBV5-1 | CASSLGGLAGGDTQYF | TGCGCCAGCAGCTTGGGGGGACTAGCGGGAGGTGATACGCAGTATTTT
- | TRBD1 | TRBJ1-5 | TRBV28 | CASSLFGQGAGSNQPQHF | TGTGCCAGCAGTTTATTTGGACAGGGGGCAGGAAGCAATCAGCCCCAGCATTTT
- | TRBD2 | TRBJ2-5 | TRBV30 | CAWSPLAGIGETQYF | TGTGCCTGGAGTCCCCTAGCGGGGATAGGAGAGACCCAGTACTTC
- | - | TRBJ1-2 | TRBV5-1 | CASSLGGQVYGYTF | TGCGCCAGCAGCTTGGGAGGGCAGGTCTATGGCTACACCTTC
- | TRBD1 | TRBJ1-4 | TRBV11-2 | CASSTWTGGNEKLFF | TGTGCCAGCAGCACTTGGACAGGGGGAAATGAAAAACTGTTTTTT
- | - | TRBJ2-2 | TRBV9 | CASSRNTGELFF | TGTGCCAGCAGCCGGAACACCGGGGAGCTGTTTTTT
- | - | TRBJ1-5 | TRBV28 | CASSRVQPQHF | TGTGCCAGCAGCAGGGTACAGCCCCAGCATTTT
- | TRBD2 | TRBJ2-1 | TRBV9 | CASSVALTSGYNEQFF | TGTGCCAGCAGCGTAGCTCTGACTAGCGGGTACAATGAGCAGTTCTTC
few | TRBD2 | TRBJ2-1 | TRBV7-3 | CASSLNSGRFYNEQFF | TGTGCCAGCAGCTTAAATAGCGGGAGGTTCTACAATGAGCAGTTCTTC
few | TRBD1 | TRBJ1-4 | TRBV18 | CASSPGTVEKLFF | TGTGCCAGCTCACCAGGGACAGTGGAAAAACTGTTTTTT
- | - | TRBJ2-3 | TRBV14 | CASSQASGPDTQYF | TGTGCCAGCAGCCAAGCGTCAGGGCCAGATACGCAGTATTTT
- | - | TRBJ2-3 | TRBV7-9 | CASSLTGSTDTQYF | TGTGCCAGCAGCTTAACCGGGAGCACAGATACGCAGTATTTT
- | TRBD1 | TRBJ2-5 | TRBV29-1 | CSVGPDRGRWKETQYF | TGCAGCGTTGGCCCTGACAGGGGGCGCTGGAAAGAGACCCAGTACTTC
- | - | TRBJ2-7 | TRBV7-9 | CASSSPRGFHGGYEQYF | TGTGCCAGCAGCTCCCCGCGGGGATTCCACGGAGGCTACGAGCAGTACTTC
few | TRBD1 | TRBJ1-1 | TRBV7-8 | CASSLAGQPNTEAFF | TGTGCCAGCAGCTTAGCGGGACAGCCGAACACTGAAGCTTTCTTT
- | - | TRBJ1-5 | TRBV19 | CASSIGTAYSNQPQHF | TGTGCCAGTAGTATAGGAACAGCTTATAGCAATCAGCCCCAGCATTTT
- | - | TRBJ2-5 | TRBV2 | CASSGQGQETQYF | TGTGCCAGCAGTGGCCAGGGTCAAGAGACCCAGTACTTC
once | TRBD1 | TRBJ1-6 | TRBV30 | CAWGRSTGGNSPLHF | TGTGCCTGGGGGCGTTCGACAGGGGGAAATTCACCCCTCCACTTT
- | TRBD1 | TRBJ1-5 | TRBV19 | CASSLTGGNQPQHF | TGTGCCAGTAGTTTGACAGGGGGCAATCAGCCCCAGCATTTT
- | - | TRBJ1-5 | TRBV30 | CAWSLRTPMLDSNQPQHF | TGTGCCTGGAGTCTTAGGACACCGATGTTGGATAGCAATCAGCCCCAGCATTTT
- | - | TRBJ1-1 | TRBV7-3 | CASSSRGYTEAFF | TGTGCCAGCAGCTCAAGGGGTTACACTGAAGCTTTCTTT
- | - | TRBJ1-2 | TRBV9 | CASSVGPQGYGYTF | TGTGCCAGCAGCGTAGGCCCCCAGGGCTATGGCTACACCTTC
- | - | TRBJ2-1 | TRBV6-4 | CASSPSSAGSYNEQFF | TGTGCCAGCAGTCCTTCTAGCGCTGGCTCCTACAATGAGCAGTTCTTC
once | TRBD2 | TRBJ2-5 | TRBV11-3 | CASSYGGEETQYF | TGTGCCAGCAGCTACGGGGGGGAAGAGACCCAGTACTTC
- | TRBD1 | TRBJ1-5 | TRBV27 | CASRRQGSGVYSNQPQHF | TGTGCCAGCAGGAGACAGGGATCGGGGGTTTATAGCAATCAGCCCCAGCATTTT
few | - | TRBJ1-2 | TRBV7-8 | CASSQSLSGDYGYTF | TGTGCCAGCAGCCAGAGCCTTTCGGGAGACTATGGCTACACCTTC
- | TRBD1 | TRBJ2-1 | TRBV5-6 | CASSFAGTGQNEQFF | TGTGCCAGCAGCTTCGCGGGGACAGGCCAGAATGAGCAGTTCTTC
few | - | TRBJ2-2 | TRBV28 | CASSLTMDRNTGELFF | TGTGCCAGCAGTCTTACCATGGACAGGAACACCGGGGAGCTGTTTTTT
once | - | TRBJ2-5 | TRBV30 | CAWSPGETQYF | TGTGCCTGGAGTCCGGGGGAGACCCAGTACTTC
- | - | TRBJ1-5 | TRBV10-2 | CASSESNRAMPQHF | TGCGCCAGCAGTGAGTCAAACAGGGCGATGCCCCAGCATTTT
- | - | TRBJ1-2 | TRBV2 | CASSPQGRYGYTF | TGTGCCAGCAGTCCACAGGGAAGGTATGGCTACACCTTC
- | TRBD1 | TRBJ2-3 | TRBV28 | CASSSSGQHTDTQYF | TGTGCCAGCAGTAGCTCGGGACAGCACACAGATACGCAGTATTTT
- | TRBD2 | TRBJ2-7 | TRBV4-2 | CASSQEGSSGIYEQYF | TGTGCCAGCAGCCAAGAAGGATCTAGCGGGATCTACGAGCAGTACTTC
- | - | TRBJ1-1 | TRBV6-6 | CASSYAGQGKTEAFF | TGTGCCAGCAGTTACGCCGGGCAGGGAAAGACTGAAGCTTTCTTT
- | - | TRBJ1-1 | TRBV29-1 | CSVPGHPNTEAFF | TGCAGCGTCCCGGGACACCCGAACACTGAAGCTTTCTTT
- | TRBD1 | TRBJ1-1 | TRBV5-4 | CASSWGVGTADTEAFF | TGTGCCAGCAGCTGGGGGGTAGGGACAGCCGACACTGAAGCTTTCTTT
- | TRBD1 | TRBJ2-1 | TRBV5-1 | CASSSRAGQGYNEQFF | TGCGCCAGCAGCTCCCGAGCGGGACAGGGGTACAATGAGCAGTTCTTC
- | TRBD1 | TRBJ1-6 | TRBV7-2 | CASSLRQGNNSPLHF | TGTGCCAGCAGCCTCAGACAGGGTAATAATTCACCCCTCCACTTT
few | TRBD2 | TRBJ2-1 | TRBV2 | CASSYGTRKGLATYNEQFF | TGTGCCAGCAGTTATGGGACCCGAAAGGGACTAGCGACCTACAATGAGCAGTTCTTC
few | TRBD1 | TRBJ1-4 | TRBV4-3 | CASSLGTGDEKLFF | TGCGCCAGCAGCCTCGGGACAGGGGACGAAAAACTGTTTTTT
- | TRBD1 | TRBJ1-1 | TRBV9 | CASSVGPTGWDTEAFF | TGTGCCAGCAGCGTAGGACCGACAGGGTGGGACACTGAAGCTTTCTTT
- | - | TRBJ2-6 | TRBV6-4 | CASSDTSSGANGLTF | TGTGCCAGCAGTGACACTAGCTCTGGGGCCAACGGCCTGACTTTC
- | TRBD1 | TRBJ2-7 | TRBV29-1 | CSVARDRGLDEQYF | TGCAGCGTTGCCCGGGACAGGGGTTTGGACGAGCAGTACTTC
once | - | TRBJ2-5 | TRBV5-6 | CASSRGLEQTQYF | TGTGCCAGCAGCCGCGGACTCGAACAGACCCAGTACTTC
- | - | TRBJ2-6 | TRBV28 | CASSSGLAGANVLTF | TGTGCCAGCAGTTCGGGACTTGCTGGGGCCAACGTCCTGACTTTC
- | TRBD1 | TRBJ1-1 | TRBV18 | CASSPLGTGDTEAFF | TGTGCCAGCTCACCACTCGGGACAGGGGACACTGAAGCTTTCTTT
- | - | TRBJ1-4 | TRBV19 | CATSPGQIEKLFF | TGTGCCACCTCGCCTGGGCAGATTGAAAAACTGTTTTTT
- | TRBD2 | TRBJ2-7 | TRBV19 | CASSMGGGAIYEQYF | TGTGCCAGTAGTATGGGCGGGGGGGCCATATACGAGCAGTACTTC